The 25 T cell receptor beta chains below were found in one sample sequenced in a study of blood T cells in healthy people across ages (dated by TCRdb to 2015 to 2017). Receptors were amplified or captured by 5' RACE. Reads for this sample came from an Illumina HiSeq 2500. A second PCR of roughly 6 to 12 cycles was run with a J-beta primer mix and a sample-barcoded 5' primer. TCRdb trimmed the raw reads at Q25, called clones with MiXCR and kept productive beta chains. Rows with one shared CDR3 protein collapse into an entry with the most common genes and DNA. In all, the sample holds about 800,000 distinct CDR3 sequences, and around 25% of those were seen once. Jointly, the top ten make up approximately 4% of the sample. The same specimen was also included in a second study, on T cells of mothers and their children.

Material for sequencing was blood. All receptors derive from a boy between 5 and 17 years old in good health.

The rearrangement links TRBV6-5 to TRBJ1-1; D ambiguous. CDR1 MNHEY and CDR2 SVGAGI come from the germline V gene. V dropped 6 bases and J dropped 4 bases, with 15 bases sitting between them. The CDR3 is 14 residues long. CDR3 amino acids: CASSRGSMGTEAFF. The DNA for the CDR3 is TGTGCCAGCAGCAGAGGGTCCATGGGCACTGAAGCTTTCTTT.

The chain couples TRBV29-1 to TRBJ1-1; D gene unclear. Looked up from germline, CDR1 is SQVTM and CDR2 is ANQGSEA. CDR3 length: 12 amino acids. The V and J ends lost 3 bases and 0 bases respectively, with 5 bases between them. CDR3 sequence reads: CSVDKVNTEAFF. The DNA for the CDR3 is TGCAGCGTTGACAAGGTGAACACTGAAGCTTTCTTT.

This clonotype was detected only a few times. CDR3 nucleotides: TGCGCCAGCAGCTTGGATGGAGGTTCCCTCAACCAGCCCCAGCATTTT. Protein product: CASSLDGGSLNQPQHF. This chain connects TRBV5-1 to TRBJ1-5; D is uncertain. Germline V lookup: CDR1 SGHRS, CDR2 YFSETQ. This CDR3 is built from 16 residues. The V gene lost 0 bases and the J gene lost 7 bases, with 17 bases spanning the gap.

V and J are TRBV2 and TRBJ2-3; TRBD2 is a possible D gene (5 bases). V lost 0 bases to trimming and J lost 1 base, with 17 bases between them. Germline-derived CDR1 and CDR2 are SNHLY and FYNNEI. The CDR3 spans 18 residues. CDR3 nucleotides: TGTGCCAGCAGTGAAGCCCCCTCGGGGTCGATGGGCACAGATACGCAGTATTTT. This gives the protein CASSEAPSGSMGTDTQYF.

The chain recombines TRBV3-1 with TRBJ2-5; TRBD1 or TRBD2 may be the D gene (5 bases each). The DNA end is more similar to TRBJ2-7, so the J call may be wrong. CDR3 length: 13 amino acids. CDR1 is LGHDT, CDR2 YNNKEL, per germline (reference sequence). The CDR3 sequence is CASEGRRAYEQYF. The CDR3 DNA is TGTGCCAGCGAGGGGAGAAGAGCCTACGAGCAGTACTTC.

This clonotype was found a few times. This chain joins TRBV6-2 or TRBV6-3 and TRBJ2-7; a possible D gene is TRBD2 (6 bases). Per the germline V gene, CDR1 is MNHEY and CDR2 is SVGEGT. V was shortened by 5 bases and J by 2 bases, with 16 bases between the two germline ends. The CDR3 runs 15 residues. CDR3 residues: CASSPVWDSAYEQYF. CDR3 nucleotides: TGTGCCAGCAGTCCGGTGTGGGACTCAGCCTACGAGCAGTACTTC.

This clonotype has a handful of counts. This chain joins TRBV4-3 and TRBJ2-5; 14 bases line up with TRBD2. V gave up 4 bases and J gave up 5 bases; unmatched junction bases: 9. CDR1 LGHNA and CDR2 YSLEER come from the germline V gene. This CDR3 is built from 17 residues. This chain's CDR3 is CASSREGTSGSRETQYF. CDR3 DNA: TGCGCCAGCAGCCGCGAGGGGACTAGCGGGAGTAGGGAGACCCAGTACTTC.

The CDR3 DNA reads TGTGCCAGCAGTCTAACAGGGTTGACCTACAATGAGCAGTTCTTC. Its protein product is CASSLTGLTYNEQFF. This chain links TRBV6-1 with TRBJ2-5; D is perhaps TRBD1 (6 bases). Gene TRBJ2-1 matches the end of the DNA better, so the J call may be wrong. From germline, CDR1 is MNHNS and CDR2 SASEGT. This CDR3 is 15 amino acids long.

The genes are TRBV12-3 or TRBV12-4 and TRBJ2-2, with D hard to call. This CDR3 comprises 12 residues. V lost 3 bases and J 6 bases, leaving 5 bases between the germline ends. The CDR3 reads CASSLYAGELFF. DNA of the CDR3: TGTGCCAGCAGTTTGTATGCCGGGGAGCTGTTTTTT.

CDR3 in DNA: TGCGCCAGCAGCCAAGGGAGGGCGGGCGAGCAGTACTTC. The encoded protein is CASSQGRAGEQYF. The V and J genes are TRBV4-1 and TRBJ2-1; a possible D gene is TRBD2 (6 bases). The tail of the sequence fits TRBJ2-7 better, so the J call may be wrong. The CDR3 totals 13 residues. Germline-derived CDR1 and CDR2 are MGHRA and YSYEKL.

In its sample, this clonotype was seen a few times. The gene calls are TRBV28 and TRBJ2-5; 9 nucleotides line up with TRBD1. The CDR3 consists of 14 residues. Germline V CDR1 and CDR2: MDHEN, SYDVKM. J was trimmed by 1 base and V by 7 bases; bases with no gene match: 4. As DNA, the CDR3 is TGTGCCAGCACGGACAGGGGAGGCCAAGAGACCCAGTACTTC. Protein: CASTDRGGQETQYF.

This clonotype has a handful of counts. This chain connects TRBV29-1 to TRBJ2-7; tentatively, D is TRBD1 (5 bases). V lost 8 bases and J lost 4, with 24 bases in between. The germline V gene has CDR1 SQVTM and CDR2 ANQGSEA. The CDR3 has 15 residues. DNA of the CDR3: TGCAGCTCCCGCACAGGTTTGGGGAATCTATACGAGCAGTACTTC. Its translation is CSSRTGLGNLYEQYF.

This clonotype appeared a few times. The chain recombines TRBV12-3 or TRBV12-4 with TRBJ2-7, with D tentatively TRBD2 (6 bases). The CDR3 has 13 amino acids. With 5 bases removed from V and 5 bases from J, the gap between germline ends came to 13 bases. The CDR3 bases are TGTGCCAGCAGTCCGCCCCCGGGGGACGAGCAGTACTTC. This codes for CASSPPPGDEQYF.

The DNA for the CDR3 is TGTGCCAGCAGCGATAGCCGACGTGGGAGCATTCAGTACTTC. It translates to CASSDSRRGSIQYF. The chain employs TRBV6-1 and TRBJ2-4; the D gene is possibly TRBD2 (5 bases). The germline CDR1 and CDR2 sequences are MNHNS and SASEGT. This CDR3 has 14 amino acids. With 6 bases removed from V and 9 bases from J, the gap between germline ends came to 18 bases.

This clonotype was seen just once. The chain has TRBV29-1 and TRBJ1-2, with a possible D match to TRBD1 (5 bases). This CDR3 comprises 13 residues. Germline-derived CDR1 and CDR2 are SQVTM and ANQGSEA. Trimming cost V 4 bases and J 8 bases, with 17 bases left between them. This chain's CDR3 is CSVVLPGQGGYTF. The DNA of the CDR3 is TGCAGCGTTGTTCTACCAGGCCAGGGAGGCTACACCTTC.

This rearrangement joins TRBV28 to TRBJ2-1, with 7 bases lining up with TRBD1. The J call may not be correct, given that the DNA end is closer to TRBJ2-7. In germline, CDR1 is MDHEN, CDR2 SYDVKM. The CDR3 sequence is 14 residues long. In DNA, the CDR3 is TGTGCCAGCAGTTTTTATAGGGGGCCCTACGAGCAGTACTTC. Translating it yields CASSFYRGPYEQYF.

The table lists this clonotype with a few counts. The DNA for the CDR3 is TGCAGCGTTCAAGCAGGGGGTCCCTACGAGCAGTACTTC. Translating gives CSVQAGGPYEQYF. The chain links TRBV29-1 to TRBJ2-7; 7 bases map to TRBD1. Germline CDR1 SQVTM, CDR2 ANQGSEA. Trimming cost V 5 bases and J 2 bases; bases outside gene matches: 6. The CDR3 is 13 residues long.

This clonotype was counted between two and nine times. The CDR3 bases are TGCAGTGCTAGAGGACCTCTAGCAAGCGGGAGGGGCTGGGATGAGCAGTTCTTC. The encoded protein is CSARGPLASGRGWDEQFF. This chain uses TRBV20-1 with TRBJ2-1; 10 positions match TRBD2. Germline-derived CDR1 and CDR2 are DFQATT and SNEGSKA (reference sequence). The CDR3 sequence is 18 residues long. Trimming removed 1 base from V and 8 bases from J; junction bases left unmatched: 17.

This clonotype has at least ten counts. The chain employs TRBV18 and TRBJ2-5, with D possibly matching TRBD1 (6 bases). The CDR3 covers 13 residues. Germline CDR1 KGHSH, CDR2 LQKENI. Trimming removed 2 bases from V and 3 bases from J, with 7 bases in between. For the CDR3, the DNA is TGTGCCAGCTCACCAGGGGGCGAAGAGACCCAGTACTTC. Translating it yields CASSPGGEETQYF.

This clonotype was detected a few times. The chain joins TRBV12-3 or TRBV12-4 to TRBJ2-1; TRBD2 matches 9 bases. The CDR3 length is 16 residues. V dropped 6 bases and J dropped 6; count of bases not matched to a gene: 12. The CDR3 sequence is CASSSIIAGVGNEQFF. In DNA, the CDR3 is TGTGCCAGCAGCTCCATTATAGCGGGAGTCGGCAATGAGCAGTTCTTC.

V usage is TRBV7-2 and J usage is TRBJ2-3; maybe TRBD2 (5 bases). CDR1 is SGHTA and CDR2 is FQGNSA in the germline V gene. V lost 4 bases, J lost 2 bases, and 10 bases lay in between. The CDR3 sequence is 14 residues long. Written as DNA, the CDR3 is TGTGCCAGCAGCTCAACGAGGGTCACAGATACGCAGTATTTT. Its protein product is CASSSTRVTDTQYF. The full variable domain, completed using reference TRBV7-2 and TRBJ2-3, is GAGVSQSPSNKVTEKGKDVELRCDPISGHTALYWYRQSLGQGLEFLIYFQGNSAPDKSGLPSDRFSAERTGGSVSTLTIQRTQQEDSAVYLCASSSTRVTDTQYFGPGTRLTVL.

This CDR3 is CASSPTGESGGTYEQYF. CDR3 DNA: TGTGCCAGCAGTCCGACAGGGGAGTCAGGGGGGACCTACGAGCAGTACTTC. This rearrangement joins TRBV28 to TRBJ2-7, with 8 positions matching TRBD1. The CDR3 sequence is 17 residues long. Germline loops: CDR1 MDHEN, CDR2 SYDVKM. V was clipped by 5 bases and J by 2 bases; unmatched bases: 14.

In this sample, this clonotype turned up a few times. The V call is TRBV4-2, the J call TRBJ2-5, with 8 bases that match TRBD2. V lost 3 bases to trimming and J lost 3 bases; unmatched junction nucleotides: 6. Germline values: CDR1 LGHNA, CDR2 YNFKEQ. The CDR3 loop spans 15 amino acids. The chain's CDR3 is CASSHTSGEKETQYF. The CDR3, as DNA: TGTGCCAGCAGCCACACTAGCGGTGAGAAAGAGACCCAGTACTTC.

The chain uses TRBV29-1 and TRBJ2-7, with 7 bases matching TRBD2. CDR3 length equals 12 residues. J gave up 4 bases and V 8 bases, and 8 bases lay outside the gene matches. Germline V gives CDR1 SQVTM, CDR2 ANQGSEA. In DNA, the CDR3 is TGCAGCCCCCGGGAGGACTTTTACGAGCAGTACTTC. Translating it yields CSPREDFYEQYF.

V usage is TRBV20-1 and J usage is TRBJ2-7; 11 bases agree with TRBD2. V lost 2 bases to trimming and J lost 5 bases; unmatched junction nucleotides: 5. The length of the CDR3 is 14 residues. Germline CDR1 DFQATT, CDR2 SNEGSKA (reference sequence). In DNA, the CDR3 is TGCAGTGCTAGAAAGACTAGCGGGACCCACGAGCAGTACTTC. Protein: CSARKTSGTHEQYF.